Below, one T cell receptor beta chain is given with its context. Its antigen is unknown. Here immunoSEQ multiplex PCR was the method, and the copy in TCRdb shows in-frame clones only, minus some. The sample carries some 150,000 clones, approximately 86% recorded once. Per the germline V gene, CDR1 is GTSNPN and CDR2 is SVGIG (reference sequence). V was clipped by 0 bases and J by 3 bases, with 8 bases between them. This CDR3 comprises 13 residues. The sample comes from a study of cytomegalovirus exposure and HLA in healthy donors. Study background: The same platform was used for the 110 or so validation repertoires as for the roughly 700 first-cohort repertoires, as reported in a later analysis. General study findings and limits: Reports described diagnosis of cytomegalovirus status by the classifier as highly specific and sensitive.

The donors were part of the approximately 130-subject validation cohort, which stood apart from the roughly 670-subject first cohort. The receptor comes from a man younger than 35 in good health and CMV-seropositive. The chain carries TRBV30 and TRBJ1-1; D not resolved. Sequenced sample: PBMCs. The CDR3 coding sequence is TGTGCCTGGAGTGTACGCTACGACACTGAAGCTTTCTTT. Translated, it gives CAWSVRYDTEAFF.